The clone carrying this T cell receptor (beta chain) was found many times. Via MiXCR, TCRdb re-called the 5' RACE reads, giving one row per CDR3 protein. This table holds 300,000 to 350,000 distinct CDR3 sequences, approximately 4% found once. This entry belongs to a study of T cells after yellow fever vaccination. J was trimmed by 4 bases and V by 4 bases; bases with no gene match: 11. Germline values: CDR1 LGHNA, CDR2 YSLEER. The CDR3 contains 16 residues. Sequences were derived from PBMCs, sampled 5 days after the yellow fever booster vaccination. The TCR sequence derives from a man aged 18-30 years who received the YFV17D yellow fever vaccine. V gene TRBV4-3 combines with J gene TRBJ2-7; 9 bases fit TRBD2. In DNA, the CDR3 is TGCGCCAGCAGCCCTTTTTTGGGGACTAGCACTTACGAGCAGTACTTC. Translated, it gives CASSPFLGTSTYEQYF.